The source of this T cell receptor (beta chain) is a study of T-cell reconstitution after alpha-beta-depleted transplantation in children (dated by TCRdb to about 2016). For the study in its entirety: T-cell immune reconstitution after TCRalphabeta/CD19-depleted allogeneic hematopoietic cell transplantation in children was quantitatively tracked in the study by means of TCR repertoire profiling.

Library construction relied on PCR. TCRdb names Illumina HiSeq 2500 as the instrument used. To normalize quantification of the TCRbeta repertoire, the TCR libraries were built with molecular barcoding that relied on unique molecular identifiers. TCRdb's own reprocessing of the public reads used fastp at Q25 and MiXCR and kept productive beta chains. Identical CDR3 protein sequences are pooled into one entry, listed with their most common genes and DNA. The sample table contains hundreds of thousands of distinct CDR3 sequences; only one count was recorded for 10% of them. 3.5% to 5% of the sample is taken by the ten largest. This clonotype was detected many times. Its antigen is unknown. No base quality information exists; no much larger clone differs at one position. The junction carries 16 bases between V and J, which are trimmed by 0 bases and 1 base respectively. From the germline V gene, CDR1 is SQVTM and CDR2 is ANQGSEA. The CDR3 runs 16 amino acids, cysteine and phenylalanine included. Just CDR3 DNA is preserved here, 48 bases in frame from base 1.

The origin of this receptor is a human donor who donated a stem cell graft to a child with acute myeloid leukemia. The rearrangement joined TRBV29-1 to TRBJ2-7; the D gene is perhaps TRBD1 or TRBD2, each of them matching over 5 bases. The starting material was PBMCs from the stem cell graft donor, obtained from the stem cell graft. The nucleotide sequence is TGCAGCGTTGAAGATCGGGGCAGGGTAGGTTCCTACGAGCAGTACTTC. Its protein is CSVEDRGRVGSYEQYF.